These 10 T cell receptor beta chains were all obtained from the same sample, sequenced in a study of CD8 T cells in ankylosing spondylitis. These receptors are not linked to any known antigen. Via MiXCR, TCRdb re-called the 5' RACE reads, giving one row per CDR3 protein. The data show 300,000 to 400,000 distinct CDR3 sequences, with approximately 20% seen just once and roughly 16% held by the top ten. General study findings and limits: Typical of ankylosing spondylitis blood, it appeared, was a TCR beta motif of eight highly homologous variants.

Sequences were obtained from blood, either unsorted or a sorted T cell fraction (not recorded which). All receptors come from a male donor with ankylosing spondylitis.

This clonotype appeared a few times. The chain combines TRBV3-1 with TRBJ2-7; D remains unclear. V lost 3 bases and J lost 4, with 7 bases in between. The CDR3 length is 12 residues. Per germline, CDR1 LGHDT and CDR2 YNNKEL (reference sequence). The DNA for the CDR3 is TGTGCCAGCAGCCAGCGGTTTTACGAGCAGTACTTC. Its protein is CASSQRFYEQYF.

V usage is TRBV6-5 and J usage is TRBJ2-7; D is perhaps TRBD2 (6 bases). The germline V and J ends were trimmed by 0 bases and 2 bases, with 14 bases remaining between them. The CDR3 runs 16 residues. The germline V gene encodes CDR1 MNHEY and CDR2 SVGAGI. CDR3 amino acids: CASSYSASGLTYEQYF. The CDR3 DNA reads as TGTGCCAGCAGTTACTCGGCCAGCGGGCTGACCTACGAGCAGTACTTC.

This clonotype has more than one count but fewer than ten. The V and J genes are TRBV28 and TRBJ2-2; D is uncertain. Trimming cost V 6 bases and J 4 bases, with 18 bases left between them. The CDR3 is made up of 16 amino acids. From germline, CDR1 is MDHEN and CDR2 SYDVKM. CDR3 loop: CASSRRPRVGTGELFF. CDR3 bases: TGTGCCAGCAGCCGTAGACCCCGGGTCGGCACCGGGGAGCTGTTTTTT.

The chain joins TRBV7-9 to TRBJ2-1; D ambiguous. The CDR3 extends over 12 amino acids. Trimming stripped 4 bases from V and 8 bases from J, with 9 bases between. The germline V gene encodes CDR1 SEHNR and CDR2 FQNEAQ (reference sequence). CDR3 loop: CASSWEAYEQFF. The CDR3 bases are TGTGCCAGCAGCTGGGAAGCTTATGAGCAGTTCTTC.

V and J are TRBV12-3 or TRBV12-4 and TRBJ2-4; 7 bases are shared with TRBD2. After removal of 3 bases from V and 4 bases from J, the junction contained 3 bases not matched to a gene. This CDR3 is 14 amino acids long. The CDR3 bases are TGTGCCAGCAGTTTGTCTAGCGGAAAAAACATTCAGTACTTC. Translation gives CASSLSSGKNIQYF.

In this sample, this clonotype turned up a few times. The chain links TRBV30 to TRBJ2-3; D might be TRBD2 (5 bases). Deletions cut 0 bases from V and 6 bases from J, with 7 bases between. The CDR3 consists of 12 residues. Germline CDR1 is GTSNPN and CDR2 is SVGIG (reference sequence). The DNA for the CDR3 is TGTGCCTGGAGTGTACGAGGGGATACGCAGTATTTT. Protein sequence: CAWSVRGDTQYF.

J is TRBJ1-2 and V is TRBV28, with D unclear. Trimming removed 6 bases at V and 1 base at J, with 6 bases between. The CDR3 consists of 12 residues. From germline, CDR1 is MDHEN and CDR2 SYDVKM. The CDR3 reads CASRTFNYGYTF. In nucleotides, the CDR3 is TGTGCCAGCAGAACGTTTAACTATGGCTACACCTTC.

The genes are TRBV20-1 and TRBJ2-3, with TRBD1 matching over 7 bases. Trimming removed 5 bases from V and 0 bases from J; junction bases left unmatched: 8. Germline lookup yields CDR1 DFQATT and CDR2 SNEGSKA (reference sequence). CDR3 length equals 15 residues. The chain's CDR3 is CSAGNRGTSTDTQYF. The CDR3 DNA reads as TGCAGTGCTGGCAACAGGGGAACTAGCACAGATACGCAGTATTTT.

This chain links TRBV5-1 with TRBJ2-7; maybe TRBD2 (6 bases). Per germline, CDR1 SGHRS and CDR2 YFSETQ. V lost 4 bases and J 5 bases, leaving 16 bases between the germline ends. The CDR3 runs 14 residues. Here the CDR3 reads CASSRTAGSDEQYF. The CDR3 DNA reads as TGCGCCAGCAGCCGCACGGCCGGGAGCGACGAGCAGTACTTC.

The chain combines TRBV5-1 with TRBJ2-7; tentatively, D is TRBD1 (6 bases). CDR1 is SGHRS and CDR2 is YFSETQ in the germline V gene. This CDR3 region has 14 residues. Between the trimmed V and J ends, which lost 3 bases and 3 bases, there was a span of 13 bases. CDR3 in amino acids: CASSSGTLVYEQYF. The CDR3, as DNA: TGCGCCAGCAGCTCCGGGACACTTGTCTACGAGCAGTACTTC. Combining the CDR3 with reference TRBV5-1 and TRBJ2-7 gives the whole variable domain KAGVTQTPRYLIKTRGQQVTLSCSPISGHRSVSWYQQTPGQGLQFLFEYFSETQRNKGNFPGRFSGRQFSNSRSEMNVSTLELGDSALYLCASSSGTLVYEQYFGPGTRLTVT.